Listed here are 32 T cell receptor beta chains from one sample, sequenced in a study of blood T cell repertoires in COVID-19. The method was immunoSEQ multiplex PCR; TCRdb's version includes in-frame clones alone and lacks a portion of them. Among more than 25,000 clones listed, about nine tenths were seen once. Sequenced material: peripheral blood. Receptors originate from a man aged 55-75 years with active COVID-19.

The chain carries TRBV7-9 and TRBJ1-6, with TRBD1 matching over 9 bases. The CDR3 totals 15 residues. The germline V gene has CDR1 SEHNR and CDR2 FQNEAQ (reference sequence). V lost 6 bases to trimming and J lost 5 bases; unmatched junction nucleotides: 5. In nucleotides, the CDR3 is TGTGCCAGCAGTACGAGGACAGGGGATAATTCACCCCTCCACTTT. It codes for CASSTRTGDNSPLHF.

The J gene is TRBJ2-7, the V gene TRBV2; no definite D call. The CDR3 extends over 9 amino acids. Germline V lookup: CDR1 SNHLY, CDR2 FYNNEI. Trimming took 7 bases from V and 6 from J, leaving 4 bases between them. This CDR3 is CASTGEQYF. The CDR3 nucleotides read TGTGCCAGCACCGGCGAGCAGTACTTC.

This chain uses TRBV19 with TRBJ2-3; D not resolved. V lost 3 bases to trimming and J lost 0 bases, with 7 bases between them. From germline, CDR1 is LNHDA and CDR2 SQIVND (reference sequence). This CDR3 comprises 14 residues. CDR3 bases: TGTGCCAGTAGTATTCAAGCTAGCACAGATACGCAGTATTTT. Translated, it gives CASSIQASTDTQYF. The full variable domain, its missing parts supplied by reference TRBV19 and TRBJ2-3, is DGGITQSPKYLFRKEGQNVTLSCEQNLNHDAMYWYRQDPGQGLRLIYYSQIVNDFQKGDIAEGYSVSREKKESFPLTVTSAQKNPTAFYLCASSIQASTDTQYFGPGTRLTVL.

This sequence joins TRBV10-1 and TRBJ2-5, with TRBD2 identical over 9 bases. Per the germline V gene, CDR1 is WNHNN and CDR2 is SYGVQD (reference sequence). The CDR3 is 18 amino acids. The V segment lost 0 bases and the J segment 8 bases; nucleotides outside the gene matches: 16. CDR3 in amino acids: CASSESPLGAGGSLTQYF. CDR3 DNA sequence: TGCGCCAGCAGTGAGTCCCCACTTGGAGCGGGGGGCTCGTTAACCCAGTACTTC.

V is TRBV2 and J is TRBJ2-7; D might be TRBD1 (5 bases). Germline loops: CDR1 SNHLY, CDR2 FYNNEI. CDR3 length: 12 amino acids. Trimming cost V 4 bases and J 2 bases, with 6 bases left between them. The CDR3 loop is CASSGQTYEQYF. The CDR3 bases are TGTGCCAGCAGTGGACAGACCTACGAGCAGTACTTC.

The gene calls are TRBV11-2 and TRBJ2-1; 10 nucleotides align to TRBD2. This CDR3 spans 17 amino acids. V was clipped by 3 bases and J by 1 base; unmatched bases: 6. Germline CDR1 reads SGHAT; CDR2 reads FQNNGV. CDR3 in DNA: TGTGCCAGCAGCTTTCATAGCGGGGGGATATCCTACAATGAGCAGTTCTTC. It is translated as CASSFHSGGISYNEQFF.

The chain carries TRBV5-1 and TRBJ2-5, with 11 bases identical to TRBD2. This CDR3 spans 14 amino acids. Germline V CDR1 and CDR2: SGHRS, YFSETQ. Trimming took 2 bases from V and 4 from J; bases not matched to a gene: 1. The CDR3 coding sequence is TGCGCCAGCAGCTTTAGCGGGGGGGTAGAGACCCAGTACTTC. Translated, it gives CASSFSGGVETQYF.

This chain uses TRBV18 with TRBJ1-1; D is unresolved. Trimming pared 3 bases from V and 1 base from J, leaving 9 bases between. The CDR3 extends over 14 amino acids. The germline V gene has CDR1 KGHSH and CDR2 LQKENI. CDR3 loop: CASSPQRTNTEAFF. In nucleotides, the CDR3 is TGTGCCAGCTCACCGCAGCGTACGAACACTGAAGCTTTCTTT.

CDR3: CASSPGQGIFPFSDTEAFF. CDR3 sequence (DNA): TGTGCCAGCAGCCCCGGGCAGGGGATTTTCCCATTTTCGGACACTGAAGCTTTCTTT. The chain has TRBV5-4 and TRBJ1-1; possible D gene TRBD1, 6 bases. Trimming left V 4 bases short and J 3 bases short, with 28 bases between. The CDR3 runs to 19 residues. The V gene's germline CDR1 is SGHNT and CDR2 YYREEE (reference sequence).

The rearrangement joins TRBV18 to TRBJ2-5; D gene uncertain. The CDR3 totals 13 residues. The V end lost 5 bases, the J end lost 0 bases, and 7 bases lay between the germline ends. Germline CDR1 and CDR2: KGHSH and LQKENI. In nucleotides, the CDR3 is TGTGCCAGCTCATACAAAAACCAAGAGACCCAGTACTTC. Its protein product is CASSYKNQETQYF.

The rearrangement links TRBV27 to TRBJ2-2; D might be TRBD1 (5 bases). Germline lookup yields CDR1 MNHEY and CDR2 SMNVEV (reference sequence). The CDR3 runs 16 residues. V shed 0 bases and J shed 0 bases, with 8 bases lying between them. In DNA, the CDR3 is TGTGCCAGCAGTTTATCGTACAGGTCGAACACCGGGGAGCTGTTTTTT. Translation gives CASSLSYRSNTGELFF.

V usage is TRBV18 and J usage is TRBJ1-6; the D is unclear. From germline, CDR1 is KGHSH and CDR2 LQKENI. The CDR3 consists of 17 residues. V was cut by 4 bases and J by 5 bases, with 18 bases left in between. The CDR3 DNA reads as TGTGCCAGCTCACGATCCCGGGCCCCGGGGAATAATTCACCCCTCCACTTT. Translating gives CASSRSRAPGNNSPLHF.

J is TRBJ2-1 and V is TRBV16; the D gene is possibly TRBD2 (6 bases). Trimming removed 2 bases from V and 9 bases from J, with 17 bases in between. The CDR3 length is 15 residues. Germline V gene data show CDR1 as KGHSY and CDR2 as FQNENV. For the CDR3, the DNA is TGTGCCAGCAGCCAAGGACGACTCGGGGGTGGTGAGCAGTTCTTC. Translation: CASSQGRLGGGEQFF.

The chain combines TRBV18 with TRBJ1-1; 9 bases agree with TRBD1. CDR3 size: 14 residues. The V gene's germline CDR1 is KGHSH and CDR2 LQKENI. V lost 6 bases, J lost 4 bases, and 6 bases stayed unmatched. In DNA form, the CDR3 reads TGTGCCAGCTCTGGACAGGGGTCGGGCACTGAAGCTTTCTTT. This translates into CASSGQGSGTEAFF.

The table lists this clone with a count of one. The V call is TRBV29-1, the J call TRBJ2-7; D is perhaps TRBD2 (5 bases). The germline V gene encodes CDR1 SQVTM and CDR2 ANQGSEA. CDR3 length equals 12 residues. Trimming pared 1 base from V and 7 bases from J, leaving 11 bases between. As DNA, the CDR3 is TGCAGCGTTGAAGTAACCGGGGTTGAGCAGTACTTC. Its translation: CSVEVTGVEQYF.

The chain links TRBV5-1 to TRBJ2-7; D gene unclear. CDR1 and CDR2 from the germline V gene are SGHRS and YFSETQ. This CDR3 is 17 amino acids long. V lost 2 bases and J 0 bases, leaving 18 bases between the germline ends. CDR3 coding DNA: TGCGCCAGCAGCTTAGGCCTAGGCGAAAGTTACTCCTACGAGCAGTACTTC. Amino acids: CASSLGLGESYSYEQYF.

This sequence joins TRBV10-3 and TRBJ2-7; TRBD2 might be the D (5 bases). The V end was cut by 6 bases, the J end by 0 bases, with 12 bases between. The CDR3 spans 14 residues. Germline CDR1 is ENHRY and CDR2 is SYGVKD. This CDR3 reads CAIRETGSSYEQYF. CDR3 bases: TGTGCCATCAGGGAGACGGGAAGCTCCTACGAGCAGTACTTC.

This clone has just one count. This sequence joins TRBV19 and TRBJ1-6; D is ambiguous. Trimming removed 5 bases from V and 9 bases from J, with 8 bases in between. CDR1 and CDR2 (germline): LNHDA, SQIVND (reference sequence). This CDR3 is built from 12 residues. The CDR3 sequence is CASSPRGSPLHF. Here the CDR3 DNA reads TGTGCCAGTAGTCCCCGGGGTTCACCCCTCCACTTT. Combining the CDR3 with reference TRBV19 and TRBJ1-6 gives the whole variable domain DGGITQSPKYLFRKEGQNVTLSCEQNLNHDAMYWYRQDPGQGLRLIYYSQIVNDFQKGDIAEGYSVSREKKESFPLTVTSAQKNPTAFYLCASSPRGSPLHFGNGTRLTVT.

V usage is TRBV6-4 and J usage is TRBJ2-2, with 10 bases aligning to TRBD2. Germline values: CDR1 MRHNA, CDR2 SNTAGT. V trimming: 8 bases; J trimming: 6 bases; junction bases outside the gene matches: 6. This CDR3 contains 14 residues. CDR3 bases: TGTGCCAGCTCAGCGGGGGGGATAGCCGGGGAGCTGTTTTTT. It is translated as CASSAGGIAGELFF.

The J gene is TRBJ1-5, the V gene TRBV28, with 8 bases aligning to TRBD1. Germline CDR1 is MDHEN and CDR2 is SYDVKM. The CDR3 length is 16 residues. The V and J ends lost 6 bases and 2 bases, in that order; junction bases with no gene match: 9. The CDR3 nucleotides are TGTGCCAGCAGACGACAGGGGCGGGTCGGCAATCAGCCCCAGCATTTT. Protein sequence: CASRRQGRVGNQPQHF. Complete variable domain (other parts from reference TRBV28 and TRBJ1-5): DVKVTQSSRYLVKRTGEKVFLECVQDMDHENMFWYRQDPGLGLRLIYFSYDVKMKEKGDIPEGYSVSREKKERFSLILESASTNQTSMYLCASRRQGRVGNQPQHFGDGTRLSIL.

This CDR3 reads CASSQAGLAGGGAKNIQYF. For the CDR3, the DNA is TGTGCCAGCAGTCAGGCCGGACTAGCGGGGGGTGGAGCCAAAAACATTCAGTACTTC. The V gene is TRBV7-2, the J gene TRBJ2-4; 14 nucleotides match TRBD2. CDR1 is SGHTA and CDR2 is FQGNSA in the germline V gene. The CDR3 spans 19 residues. The trim removed 6 bases at V and 0 bases at J, leaving 10 bases unmatched. The complete variable domain, with remaining parts taken from reference TRBV7-2 and TRBJ2-4, reads GAGVSQSPSNKVTEKGKDVELRCDPISGHTALYWYRQSLGQGLEFLIYFQGNSAPDKSGLPSDRFSAERTGGSVSTLTIQRTQQEDSAVYLCASSQAGLAGGGAKNIQYFGAGTRLSVL.

This clone was found a few times. V usage is TRBV6-5 and J usage is TRBJ2-4; no firm D call. The V gene's germline CDR1 is MNHEY and CDR2 SVGAGI. V was cut by 4 bases and J by 3 bases, with 10 bases left in between. The CDR3 has 14 residues. The CDR3: CASSSLQVKNIQYF. As DNA, the CDR3 is TGTGCCAGCAGTTCTCTCCAGGTCAAAAACATTCAGTACTTC.

The V call is TRBV29-1, the J call TRBJ2-4, with D possibly being TRBD1 (6 bases). The V gene's germline CDR1 is SQVTM and CDR2 ANQGSEA. Trimming removed 4 bases from V and 7 bases from J, with 8 bases in between. The length of the CDR3 is 11 residues. CDR3 amino acids: CSVGDTNIQYF. The CDR3 DNA follows: TGCAGCGTTGGGGACACGAACATTCAGTACTTC.

The chain employs TRBV7-3 and TRBJ2-1, with 7 bases aligning to TRBD2. This CDR3 comprises 12 residues. CDR1 and CDR2 from the germline V gene are SGHTA and FQGTGA. V shed 4 bases, J shed 9 bases, and the junction held 3 bases outside the gene matches. Written as DNA, the CDR3 is TGTGCCAGCAGCTCATCTAGCGGTGAGCAGTTCTTC. This gives the protein CASSSSSGEQFF.

The chain couples TRBV23-1 to TRBJ2-7; D not certain. TRBV23-1 is placed among ORFs of uncertain function. The V end lost 2 bases, the J end lost 2 bases, and 7 bases lay between the germline ends. The CDR3 contains 13 residues. The CDR3 region has the DNA TGCGCCAGCAGTCAAACACCGACCTACGAGCAGTACTTC. Translated, it gives CASSQTPTYEQYF.

This chain connects TRBV9 to TRBJ2-2, with D possibly matching TRBD1 (6 bases). This CDR3 region has 16 residues. V was cut by 5 bases and J by 4 bases, with 18 bases left in between. CDR1 is SGDLS and CDR2 is YYNGEE in the germline V gene. The CDR3 nucleotides are TGTGCCAGCAGTATGGGGGTTGGGGGCGGCACCGGGGAGCTGTTTTTT. This gives the protein CASSMGVGGGTGELFF.

The chain has TRBV7-9 and TRBJ2-2; D gene ambiguous. Between the trimmed V and J ends, which lost 1 base and 1 base, there was a span of 4 bases. CDR1 is SEHNR, CDR2 FQNEAQ, per germline (reference sequence). CDR3 length: 14 residues. The CDR3 coding sequence is TGTGCCAGCAGCTTAGGAGTGAACACCGGGGAGCTGTTTTTT. The encoded protein is CASSLGVNTGELFF.

This chain uses TRBV10-2 with TRBJ1-6; 9 positions agree with TRBD1. The CDR3 loop spans 14 amino acids. The ends lost 8 bases at V and 6 bases at J; junction bases unmatched: 5. Germline assignment: CDR1 WSHSY and CDR2 SAAADI. The CDR3 DNA follows: TGCGCCAGCCGGACGGGACAGGGTAATTCACCCCTCCACTTT. This codes for CASRTGQGNSPLHF.

The chain recombines TRBV2 with TRBJ1-2; D is ambiguous. Trimming stripped 6 bases from V and 10 bases from J, with 15 bases between. The germline gives CDR1 SNHLY, CDR2 FYNNEI. The CDR3 is made up of 12 amino acids. CDR3 loop: CASREESMVYTF. The CDR3 region has the DNA TGTGCCAGCAGGGAGGAGTCTATGGTCTACACCTTC.

The chain recombines TRBV27 with TRBJ2-2; no reliable D call. Trimming pared 1 base from V and 3 bases from J, leaving 6 bases between. The CDR3 contains 14 residues. Germline V gene data show CDR1 as MNHEY and CDR2 as SMNVEV (reference sequence). The CDR3, as DNA: TGTGCCAGCAGTTTATTTGGAGACACCGGGGAGCTGTTTTTT. Translating gives CASSLFGDTGELFF.

The chain is built from TRBV19 and TRBJ2-7, with 7 bases fitting TRBD1. The length of the CDR3 is 13 residues. CDR1 and CDR2 from the germline V gene are LNHDA and SQIVND (reference sequence). Trimming took 6 bases from V and 5 from J; bases not matched to a gene: 7. DNA for the CDR3: TGTGCCAGTAGAGGAGTAGGGGGCCACGAGCAGTACTTC. This codes for CASRGVGGHEQYF.

This rearrangement joins TRBV7-9 to TRBJ2-1; the match to TRBD2 covers 16 bases. The germline V gene has CDR1 SEHNR and CDR2 FQNEAQ (reference sequence). This CDR3 comprises 17 residues. J lost 7 bases, V lost 6 bases, and 9 bases had no gene match. CDR3 residues: CASSFVPGLAGGNEQFF. The CDR3 DNA follows: TGTGCCAGCAGTTTCGTACCGGGACTAGCGGGGGGGAATGAGCAGTTCTTC.